The clone carrying this T cell receptor (beta chain) was found a few times. Its antigen remains unidentified. Unique molecular identifiers featured in how the TCRbeta library was prepared. In TCRdb, the PCR reads were re-called with MiXCR into one record per CDR3 protein. The table has hundreds of thousands of distinct CDR3 sequences, 15% to 20% seen once; the top ten hold roughly 40%. Trimming removed 4 bases from V and 5 bases from J; junction bases left unmatched: 4. Germline V CDR1 and CDR2: SQVTM, ANQGSEA. This CDR3 is built from 12 residues. The data were obtained in a study of T-cell reconstitution after alpha-beta-depleted transplantation in children. Regarding the study as a whole: Most T-cell counts and diversity one year after the transplant came from T cells that were newly produced. Alpha-beta T cells about two months after transplant reportedly derived from several hundred expanded graft clones. The study traced high day-60 TCRbeta diversity in some patients to surviving recipient T cells and thymic progenitors.

The V call is TRBV29-1, the J call TRBJ2-5, with 7 bases aligning to TRBD1. The source of this sequence is a male patient aged 2-10 years who had a stem cell transplant for acute lymphoblastic leukemia, so the T cells may come from the graft donor. The sample here was PBMCs, mostly from graft donor cells, taken 360 days after TCRalphabeta/CD19-depleted stem cell transplant. CDR3 bases: TGCAGCGTTGGACAGGGAATGGAGACCCAGTACTTC. This sequence encodes CSVGQGMETQYF.